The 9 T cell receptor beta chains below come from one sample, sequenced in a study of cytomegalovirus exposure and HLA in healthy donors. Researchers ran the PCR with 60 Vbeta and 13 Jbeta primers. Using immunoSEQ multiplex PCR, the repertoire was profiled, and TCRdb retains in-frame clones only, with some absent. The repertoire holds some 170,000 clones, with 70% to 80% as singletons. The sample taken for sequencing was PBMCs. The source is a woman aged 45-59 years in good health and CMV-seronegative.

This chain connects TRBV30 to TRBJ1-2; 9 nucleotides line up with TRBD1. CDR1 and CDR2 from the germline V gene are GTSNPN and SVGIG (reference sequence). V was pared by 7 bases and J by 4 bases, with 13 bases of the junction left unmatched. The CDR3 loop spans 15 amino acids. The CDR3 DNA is TGTGCCTTACACCGGGACAGGGCTCTTTCCTATGGCTACACCTTC. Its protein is CALHRDRALSYGYTF.

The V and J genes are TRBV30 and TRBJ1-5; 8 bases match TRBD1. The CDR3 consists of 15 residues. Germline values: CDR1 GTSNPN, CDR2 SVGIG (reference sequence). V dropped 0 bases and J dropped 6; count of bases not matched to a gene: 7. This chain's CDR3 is CAWSVQTGEGQPQHF. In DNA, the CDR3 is TGTGCCTGGAGTGTCCAGACAGGGGAGGGTCAGCCCCAGCATTTT. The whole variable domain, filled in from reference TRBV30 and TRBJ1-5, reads SQTIHQWPATLVQPVGSPLSLECTVEGTSNPNLYWYRQAAGRGLQLLFYSVGIGQISSEVPQNLSASRPQDRQFILSSKKLLLSDSGFYLCAWSVQTGEGQPQHFGDGTRLSIL.

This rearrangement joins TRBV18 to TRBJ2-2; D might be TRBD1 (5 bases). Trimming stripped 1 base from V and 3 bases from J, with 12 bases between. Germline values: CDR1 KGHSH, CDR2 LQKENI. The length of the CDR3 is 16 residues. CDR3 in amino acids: CASSPRQGRDTGELFF. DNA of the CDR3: TGTGCCAGCTCACCACGGCAGGGCAGAGACACCGGGGAGCTGTTTTTT.

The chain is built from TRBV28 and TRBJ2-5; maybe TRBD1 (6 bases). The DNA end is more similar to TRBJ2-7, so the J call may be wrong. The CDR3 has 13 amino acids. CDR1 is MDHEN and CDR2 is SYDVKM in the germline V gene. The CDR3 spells CASSLGATYEQYF. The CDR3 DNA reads TGTGCCAGCAGTTTGGGGGCGACCTACGAGCAGTACTTC.

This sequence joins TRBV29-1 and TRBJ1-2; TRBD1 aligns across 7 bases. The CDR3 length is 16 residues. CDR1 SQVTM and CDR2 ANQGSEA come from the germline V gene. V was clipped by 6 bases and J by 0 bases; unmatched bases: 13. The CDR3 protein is CSVYGTANFANYGYTF. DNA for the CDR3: TGCAGCGTGTACGGGACAGCAAATTTTGCTAACTATGGCTACACCTTC.

DNA for the CDR3: TGTGCCACCAGCAGAAATACCGCCGGGACAGGGGTCCAAGAGACCCAGTACTTC. Protein sequence: CATSRNTAGTGVQETQYF. This chain connects TRBV15 to TRBJ2-5; 10 nucleotides line up with TRBD1. CDR3 length: 18 residues. Per the germline V gene, CDR1 is LNHNV and CDR2 is YYDKDF (reference sequence). V was pared by 2 bases and J by 1 base, with 10 bases of the junction left unmatched.

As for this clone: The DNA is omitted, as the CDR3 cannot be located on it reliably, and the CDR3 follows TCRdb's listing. The CDR3 is CASSEVGQGAGSF. V gene TRBV6-1 combines with J gene TRBJ2-7; TRBD1 is the table's D call and was not checked against the DNA. CDR1 MNHNS and CDR2 SASEGT come from the germline V gene. The CDR3 is 13 residues long, ends included.

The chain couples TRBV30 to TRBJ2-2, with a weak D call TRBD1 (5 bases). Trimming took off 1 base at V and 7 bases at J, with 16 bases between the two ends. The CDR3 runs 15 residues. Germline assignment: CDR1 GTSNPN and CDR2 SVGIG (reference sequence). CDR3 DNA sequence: TGTGCCTGGAGTGGGCAGGGTTCCTACGTCGGGGAGCTGTTTTTT. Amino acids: CAWSGQGSYVGELFF.

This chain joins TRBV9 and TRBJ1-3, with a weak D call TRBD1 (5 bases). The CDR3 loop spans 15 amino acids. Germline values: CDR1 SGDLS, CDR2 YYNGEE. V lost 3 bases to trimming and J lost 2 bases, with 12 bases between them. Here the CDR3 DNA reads TGTGCCAGCAGCGCTTCGGGAGGGGCTGGAAACACCATATATTTT. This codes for CASSASGGAGNTIYF.